The clone carrying this TCR beta chain was counted only a few times. The data originate from a study of early T cells in non-severe SARS-CoV-2 infection. The CDR3 is made up of 16 amino acids. The V gene's germline CDR1 is SEHNR and CDR2 FQNEAQ (reference sequence). Losses at the gene ends were 0 bases for V and 0 bases for J; bases not matched to a gene: 4. One entry per CDR3 protein, called by TCRdb with MiXCR from the 5' RACE reads. Of tens of thousands of distinct CDR3 sequences listed, roughly 5.4% are singletons. The sequence was obtained from an adult who was a healthcare worker with PCR-confirmed SARS-CoV-2 infection or an uninfected control (not recorded which). Source: whole blood, taken at baseline. The chain carries TRBV7-9 and TRBJ1-2; 7 nucleotides match TRBD1. The CDR3 is CASSLAGTDANYGYTF. DNA of the CDR3: TGTGCCAGCAGCTTAGCGGGGACAGACGCTAACTATGGCTACACCTTC.